These 5 T cell receptor beta chains were all obtained from the same sample, sequenced in a study of post-analysis software for immune sequencing data. Study-level findings and limits: The five TRBV segments detected at higher frequency in patients than in controls included TRBV5-6, TRBV5-1 and TRBV20-1.

Included in the TCR beta cDNA libraries were unique molecular identifiers. In TCRdb, the PCR reads were re-called with MiXCR into one record per CDR3 protein. The sample yields fewer than 700,000 distinct CDR3 sequences, 44% seen once. For these receptors, no antigen is known. Sequenced input: blood. The receptor source for this set is a girl aged 10 to 17 with multiple sclerosis.

The chain carries TRBV5-5 and TRBJ1-1; D unresolved. The CDR3 extends over 16 amino acids. Germline CDR1 and CDR2: SGHKS and YYEKEE (reference sequence). Between the trimmed V and J ends, which lost 0 bases and 1 base, there was a span of 13 bases. The CDR3 bases are TGTGCCAGCAGCTTGGCCGCCGGACTTCGGAACACTGAAGCTTTCTTT. It is translated as CASSLAAGLRNTEAFF.

This clonotype showed up just once. This chain joins TRBV5-7 and TRBJ2-3; 11 bases fit TRBD2. TRBV5-7 is given ORF status, its function remaining uncertain. The length of the CDR3 is 15 residues. V trimming: 4 bases; J trimming: 5 bases; junction bases outside the gene matches: 6. As DNA, the CDR3 is TGTGCCAGCAGCCCACTAGCGGGAGAGAGAGATACGCAGTATTTT. This sequence encodes CASSPLAGERDTQYF.

The chain combines TRBV2 with TRBJ2-1; 8 bases match TRBD1. Germline trimming cut 5 bases from V and 8 bases from J; bases unmatched to any gene: 8. Germline CDR1 SNHLY, CDR2 FYNNEI. The CDR3 length is 14 residues. The CDR3 loop reads CASSPGQGGDEQFF. CDR3 sequence (DNA): TGTGCCAGCAGTCCAGGACAGGGAGGCGATGAGCAGTTCTTC.

As DNA, the CDR3 is TGTGCCAGTCGAAAGGTTGATGAGCAGTTCTTC. It is translated as CASRKVDEQFF. This rearrangement joins TRBV6-5 to TRBJ2-1; D remains ambiguous. Germline CDR1 and CDR2: MNHEY and SVGAGI. Trimming shortened V by 9 bases and J by 8 bases, and 11 bases separated the two germline ends. The CDR3 sequence is 11 residues long.

This clonotype was observed a handful of times. The rearrangement joins TRBV10-3 to TRBJ2-7; the D is unclear. The CDR3 totals 15 residues. Germline CDR1 ENHRY, CDR2 SYGVKD. V lost 3 bases and J 4 bases, leaving 16 bases between the germline ends. The CDR3 nucleotides are TGTGCCATCAGTGATGTAGCAGTTTTGAGGTACGAGCAGTACTTC. This codes for CAISDVAVLRYEQYF.